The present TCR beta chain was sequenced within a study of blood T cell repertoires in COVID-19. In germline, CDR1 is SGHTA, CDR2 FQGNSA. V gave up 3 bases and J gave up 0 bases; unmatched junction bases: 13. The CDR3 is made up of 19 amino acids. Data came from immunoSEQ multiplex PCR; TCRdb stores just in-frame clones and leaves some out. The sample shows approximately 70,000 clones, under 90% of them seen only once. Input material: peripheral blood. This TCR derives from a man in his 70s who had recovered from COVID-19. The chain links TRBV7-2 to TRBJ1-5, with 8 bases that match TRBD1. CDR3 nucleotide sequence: TGTGCCAGCAGCTTGTGGGGGACAGGAGCCTCATATAGCAATCAGCCCCAGCATTTT. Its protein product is CASSLWGTGASYSNQPQHF.